This entry features one T cell receptor beta chain sequence. Measured with immunoSEQ multiplex PCR; TCRdb has only the in-frame clones, and not every one. The data contain about 220,000 clones, roughly 84% of them singletons. The CDR3 sequence is 12 residues long. Germline V gene lookup returns CDR1 LNHDA and CDR2 SQIVND (reference sequence). V lost 11 bases and J lost 6, with 13 bases in between. This sample was included in a study of blood T cell repertoires in COVID-19. The chain employs TRBV19 and TRBJ1-4, with D possibly TRBD1 on 6 matching bases. This receptor was identified in an older woman who had recovered from COVID-19. The specimen sequenced was peripheral blood. The CDR3 spells CASRTADEKLFF. The CDR3 DNA reads TGTGCCTCCAGGACAGCGGATGAAAAACTGTTTTTT.